These 20 T cell receptor beta chains came from one sample sequenced in a study of cytomegalovirus exposure and HLA in healthy donors. Profiled with immunoSEQ multiplex PCR; TCRdb holds only in-frame clones, not every one. In the table there are about 54,000 clones, roughly nine tenths of which are singletons. The sequenced sample consisted of PBMCs. These receptor sequences come from a woman younger than 30 in good health and CMV-seropositive.

Comments on this clone: The germline gene is not matched at one end of the junction; a read error may be the cause. V is TRBV4-2 and J is TRBJ2-5, with 8 nucleotides matching TRBD2. Germline CDR1 reads LGHNA; CDR2 reads YNFKEQ. This CDR3 has 16 amino acids. DNA for the CDR3: TGTGCCAGCAGCCAAGGTAGAGCGGGGGACCAGGAGACCCAGTACTTC. Protein product: CASSQGRAGDQETQYF.

The chain uses TRBV30 and TRBJ1-2; TRBD1 is a possible D gene (6 bases). The CDR3 has 13 amino acids. Trimming took off 6 bases at V and 5 bases at J, with 16 bases between the two ends. CDR1 and CDR2 from the germline V gene are GTSNPN and SVGIG (reference sequence). The chain's CDR3 is CACGGRGAYGYTF. CDR3 bases: TGTGCCTGCGGAGGCAGGGGTGCGTATGGCTACACCTTC.

The rearrangement uses TRBV6-6 and TRBJ2-3; possible D gene TRBD1, 6 bases. The CDR3 runs to 16 residues. Germline V lookup: CDR1 MNHNY, CDR2 SVGAGI (reference sequence). V was clipped by 3 bases and J by 2 bases, with 15 bases between them. CDR3 in DNA: TGTGCCAGCAGTTATCCAGGACAGCCGAACACAGATACGCAGTATTTT. Translated, it gives CASSYPGQPNTDTQYF.

The chain is built from TRBV7-8 and TRBJ2-5; 8 bases agree with TRBD1. With 4 bases clipped from V and 1 base from J, the junction kept 8 bases outside the gene matches. Germline V gene lookup returns CDR1 SGHVS and CDR2 FQNEAQ. This CDR3 spans 16 amino acids. DNA of the CDR3: TGTGCCAGCAGCTATTACTCAGGGGGCACCCAAGAGACCCAGTACTTC. Its protein product is CASSYYSGGTQETQYF.

The rearrangement joins TRBV6-6 to TRBJ2-5; tentatively, D is TRBD1 (6 bases). V dropped 5 bases and J dropped 2 bases, with 9 bases sitting between them. Germline V gene data show CDR1 as MNHNY and CDR2 as SVGAGI (reference sequence). This CDR3 comprises 13 residues. In nucleotides, the CDR3 is TGTGCCAGCAGTGGCGGACAGCAAGAGACCCAGTACTTC. Translating gives CASSGGQQETQYF.

The chain has TRBV7-2 and TRBJ1-6; no definite D call. Per the germline V gene, CDR1 is SGHTA and CDR2 is FQGNSA. The length of the CDR3 is 16 residues. V was clipped by 5 bases and J by 7 bases, with 18 bases between them. The CDR3 DNA reads as TGTGCCAGCAGCCTAACACCCGGAGGTTGGAATTCACCCCTCCACTTT. Residues: CASSLTPGGWNSPLHF. Combining the CDR3 with reference TRBV7-2 and TRBJ1-6 gives the whole variable domain GAGVSQSPSNKVTEKGKDVELRCDPISGHTALYWYRQSLGQGLEFLIYFQGNSAPDKSGLPSDRFSAERTGGSVSTLTIQRTQQEDSAVYLCASSLTPGGWNSPLHFGNGTRLTVT.

The rearrangement uses TRBV18 and TRBJ1-5, with TRBD1 matching over 8 bases. V lost 3 bases and J lost 6; bases outside the gene matches: 4. Germline CDR1 reads KGHSH; CDR2 reads LQKENI. The CDR3 is 14 amino acids. CDR3 bases: TGTGCCAGCTCACCGGGGACAGGTACTCAGCCCCAGCATTTT. Protein sequence: CASSPGTGTQPQHF.

V usage is TRBV19 and J usage is TRBJ1-1; D is undetermined. V was clipped by 6 bases and J by 0 bases, with 14 bases between them. The germline CDR1 and CDR2 sequences are LNHDA and SQIVND (reference sequence). The CDR3 totals 15 residues. CDR3 residues: CASRTLERLNTEAFF. The CDR3, as DNA: TGTGCCAGTAGAACGCTGGAGAGATTGAACACTGAAGCTTTCTTT.

This rearrangement joins TRBV5-1 to TRBJ1-2; 9 bases fit TRBD1. This CDR3 is 14 amino acids long. Per germline, CDR1 SGHRS and CDR2 YFSETQ. Trimming cost V 0 bases and J 5 bases; bases outside gene matches: 2. CDR3 DNA sequence: TGCGCCAGCAGCTTGGAGGGACAGGGTTATGGCTACACCTTC. Encoded protein: CASSLEGQGYGYTF.

About this clone: Other DNA sequences from this sample encode an identical CDR3 as well. The J gene is TRBJ2-3, the V gene TRBV11-2; TRBD1 matches at 7 bases. The germline V gene encodes CDR1 SGHAT and CDR2 FQNNGV. The V and J ends lost 5 bases and 6 bases, in that order; junction bases with no gene match: 5. This CDR3 has 13 amino acids. The CDR3 sequence: CASSLDRADTQYF. The CDR3 nucleotides are TGTGCCAGCAGCCTCGACAGGGCCGATACGCAGTATTTT.

This clone was observed a few times. J is TRBJ1-2 and V is TRBV28; D is perhaps TRBD1 (5 bases). The V and J ends lost 7 bases and 2 bases respectively, with 11 bases between them. CDR1 is MDHEN and CDR2 is SYDVKM in the germline V gene. The CDR3 has 13 residues. The CDR3 sequence: CASKEGANYGYTF. The CDR3, as DNA: TGTGCCAGCAAGGAAGGGGCGAACTATGGCTACACCTTC.

The rearrangement joins TRBV28 to TRBJ1-3, with D hard to call. This CDR3 region has 16 residues. The germline V and J ends were trimmed by 8 bases and 0 bases, with 17 bases remaining between them. Germline loops: CDR1 MDHEN, CDR2 SYDVKM. The CDR3 here is CASQPGEDFSGNTIYF. The CDR3 DNA reads as TGTGCCAGCCAGCCCGGGGAGGACTTCTCTGGAAACACCATATATTTT.

The chain links TRBV5-1 to TRBJ1-1, with TRBD1 matching over 8 bases. CDR1 and CDR2 from the germline V gene are SGHRS and YFSETQ. The V gene end was trimmed by 0 bases and the J gene end by 2 bases; junction bases not matched to a gene: 9. There are 17 residues in the CDR3. CDR3: CASSLGHWTGTNTEAFF. The CDR3 coding sequence is TGCGCCAGCAGCTTGGGCCATTGGACAGGGACAAACACTGAAGCTTTCTTT.

The V and J genes are TRBV11-2 and TRBJ2-4; D not resolved. The V gene's germline CDR1 is SGHAT and CDR2 FQNNGV. V lost 0 bases and J 5 bases, leaving 5 bases between the germline ends. The CDR3 runs 13 residues. The CDR3 spells CASSLDRENIQYF. CDR3 bases: TGTGCCAGCAGCTTAGATCGGGAAAACATTCAGTACTTC.

The V call is TRBV5-4, the J call TRBJ1-1; 7 bases map to TRBD1. Per the germline V gene, CDR1 is SGHNT and CDR2 is YYREEE (reference sequence). The V and J ends lost 4 bases and 1 base, in that order; junction bases with no gene match: 4. The CDR3 runs to 14 residues. CDR3 in DNA: TGTGCCAGCAGCCCGGACAGGCGGAACACTGAAGCTTTCTTT. Residues: CASSPDRRNTEAFF.

CDR3: CASSLLAGGHNEQFF. The CDR3 DNA follows: TGTGCCAGCAGCCTACTAGCGGGGGGGCACAATGAGCAGTTCTTC. This sequence joins TRBV7-2 and TRBJ2-1; 13 bases agree with TRBD2. V lost 5 bases to trimming and J lost 5 bases; unmatched junction nucleotides: 3. Germline V lookup: CDR1 SGHTA, CDR2 FQGNSA. The CDR3 extends over 15 amino acids. Full variable domain (missing parts from reference TRBV7-2 and TRBJ2-1): GAGVSQSPSNKVTEKGKDVELRCDPISGHTALYWYRQSLGQGLEFLIYFQGNSAPDKSGLPSDRFSAERTGGSVSTLTIQRTQQEDSAVYLCASSLLAGGHNEQFFGPGTRLTVL.

The chain joins TRBV7-9 to TRBJ1-5; D possibly corresponds to TRBD1 (5 bases). The V gene lost 5 bases and the J gene lost 0 bases, with 11 bases spanning the gap. The germline CDR1 and CDR2 sequences are SEHNR and FQNEAQ (reference sequence). The CDR3 spans 15 residues. CDR3 region: CASSRLDSSNQPQHF. The DNA for the CDR3 is TGTGCCAGCAGCCGTCTCGACAGTAGCAATCAGCCCCAGCATTTT.

The chain uses TRBV10-3 and TRBJ2-5, with D possibly matching TRBD1 (5 bases). V was clipped by 8 bases and J by 3 bases, with 10 bases between them. Germline V gives CDR1 ENHRY, CDR2 SYGVKD. This CDR3 is built from 12 residues. This CDR3 is CAISEGEETQYF. CDR3 nucleotide sequence: TGTGCCATCTCAGAAGGGGAAGAGACCCAGTACTTC.

The chain joins TRBV7-6 to TRBJ1-1, with D unclear. Trimming pared 2 bases from V and 1 base from J, leaving 14 bases between. Germline V gives CDR1 SGHVS, CDR2 FNYEAQ. The CDR3 covers 16 residues. The chain's CDR3 is CASSLTIGETNTEAFF. CDR3 nucleotide sequence: TGTGCCAGCAGCTTAACCATAGGAGAGACGAACACTGAAGCTTTCTTT.

The rearrangement uses TRBV11-3 and TRBJ2-1; 9 nucleotides agree with TRBD1. Germline V lookup: CDR1 SGHNT, CDR2 YENEEA. V dropped 5 bases and J dropped 3; count of bases not matched to a gene: 5. The length of the CDR3 is 15 residues. The CDR3 loop reads CASSHDRGDYNEQFF. The CDR3 nucleotides read TGTGCCAGCAGCCACGACAGGGGGGACTACAATGAGCAGTTCTTC.